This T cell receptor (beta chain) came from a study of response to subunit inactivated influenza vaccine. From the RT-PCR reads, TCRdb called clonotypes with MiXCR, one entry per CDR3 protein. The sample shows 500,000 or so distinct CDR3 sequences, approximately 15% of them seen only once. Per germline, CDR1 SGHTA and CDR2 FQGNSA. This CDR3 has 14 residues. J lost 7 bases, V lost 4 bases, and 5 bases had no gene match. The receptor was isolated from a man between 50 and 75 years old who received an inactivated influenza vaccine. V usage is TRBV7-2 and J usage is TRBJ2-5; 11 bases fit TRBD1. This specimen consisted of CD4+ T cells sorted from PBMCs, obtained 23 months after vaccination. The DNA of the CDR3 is TGTGCCAGCAGCTCTGGACAGGGGGCTGGGACCCAGTACTTC. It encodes CASSSGQGAGTQYF.